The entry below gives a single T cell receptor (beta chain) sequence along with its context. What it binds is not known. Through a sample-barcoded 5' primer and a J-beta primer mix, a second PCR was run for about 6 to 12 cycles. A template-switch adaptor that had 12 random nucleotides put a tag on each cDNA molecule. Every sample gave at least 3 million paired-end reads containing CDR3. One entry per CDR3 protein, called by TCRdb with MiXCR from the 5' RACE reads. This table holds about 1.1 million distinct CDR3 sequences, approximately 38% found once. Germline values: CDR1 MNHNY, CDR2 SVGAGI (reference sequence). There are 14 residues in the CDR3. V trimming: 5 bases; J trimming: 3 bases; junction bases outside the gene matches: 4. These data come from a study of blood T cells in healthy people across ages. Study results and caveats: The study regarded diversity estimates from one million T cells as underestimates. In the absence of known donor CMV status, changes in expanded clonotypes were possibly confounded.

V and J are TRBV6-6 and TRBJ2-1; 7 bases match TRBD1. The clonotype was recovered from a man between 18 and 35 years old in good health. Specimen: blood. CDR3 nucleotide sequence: TGTGCCAGCAGTGGACAGGATTTCTACAATGAGCAGTTCTTC. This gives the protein CASSGQDFYNEQFF.